These 16 T cell receptor beta chains originate from one sample sequenced in a study of T cells after yellow fever vaccination (dated by TCRdb to 2018 to 2020). Per the publication, the treatment or condition label means: live attenuated yellow fever vaccine strain. The library was produced with 5' RACE. The data were produced on an Illumina HiSeq 2500. TCRdb took the public reads, trimmed them with fastp at Q25, ran MiXCR for clone calling and kept in-frame beta chains. Every CDR3 protein is listed once, alongside the most common genes and DNA of its rows. This sample has approximately 300,000 distinct CDR3 sequences in its table, and 7.5% to 9% of those were observed once. The ten largest clones represent roughly 18% of the sample. Here the sequenced sample was PBMCs, taken on the day of the first yellow fever vaccination. The source of these receptors is a man between 18 and 35 years old who received the YFV17D yellow fever vaccine.

This clonotype has ten or more counts. V usage is TRBV6-4 and J usage is TRBJ2-1; 8 bases match TRBD2. Germline-derived CDR1 and CDR2 are MRHNA and SNTAGT. The CDR3 runs to 17 residues. Trimming at V came to 0 bases and at J to 3 bases, leaving 7 bases not matched to a gene. CDR3: CASSDSSGRGDYNEQFF. The DNA for the CDR3 is TGTGCCAGCAGTGACTCAAGCGGGCGGGGGGACTACAATGAGCAGTTCTTC.

The CDR3 reads CASRDLGGTQYF. CDR3 nucleotide sequence: TGTGCCAGCCGGGACCTGGGGGGGACCCAGTACTTC. J is TRBJ2-5 and V is TRBV6-2 or TRBV6-3, with a tentative D call TRBD2 (6 bases). The CDR3 has 12 residues. The V and J ends lost 8 bases and 7 bases respectively, with 14 bases between them. CDR1 is MNHEY and CDR2 is SVGEGT in the germline V gene.

This clonotype occurred a few times. This rearrangement joins TRBV4-3 to TRBJ1-6, with 7 bases aligning to TRBD1. Germline V gene data show CDR1 as LGHNA and CDR2 as YSLEER. V gave up 5 bases and J gave up 7 bases; unmatched junction bases: 8. The CDR3 loop spans 15 amino acids. DNA for the CDR3: TGCGCCAGCAGCTACAGGGGACTAAAGAATTCACCCCTCCACTTT. It is translated as CASSYRGLKNSPLHF.

The rearrangement uses TRBV20-1 and TRBJ1-4; TRBD1 matches 9 bases. The CDR3 has 14 residues. Looked up from germline, CDR1 is DFQATT and CDR2 is SNEGSKA (reference sequence). V lost 6 bases, J lost 8 bases, and 10 bases stayed unmatched. CDR3 residues: CSAPTGGVGEKLFF. The CDR3 DNA is TGCAGTGCACCTACAGGGGGCGTAGGCGAAAAACTGTTTTTT.

This clonotype was counted a few times. The chain couples TRBV19 to TRBJ1-2, with D possibly matching TRBD1 (6 bases). Germline V lookup: CDR1 LNHDA, CDR2 SQIVND (reference sequence). V was trimmed by 8 bases and J by 0 bases, leaving 13 bases between them. This CDR3 has 14 amino acids. The CDR3: CASGKGEANYGYTF. The CDR3 DNA sequence: TGTGCCAGTGGAAAGGGGGAAGCTAACTATGGCTACACCTTC.

The chain joins TRBV28 to TRBJ2-5; 7 bases are a match to TRBD2. The ends lost 7 bases at V and 5 bases at J; junction bases unmatched: 10. The germline gives CDR1 MDHEN, CDR2 SYDVKM. The CDR3 consists of 14 residues. CDR3 amino acids: CASTSSGARETQYF. The CDR3 DNA reads as TGTGCCAGCACCTCCAGCGGGGCGCGTGAGACCCAGTACTTC.

This rearrangement joins TRBV15 to TRBJ2-4; D not resolved. CDR1 and CDR2 from the germline V gene are LNHNV and YYDKDF (reference sequence). The CDR3 contains 11 residues. Trimming stripped 2 bases from V and 8 bases from J, with 4 bases between. In DNA, the CDR3 is TGTGCCACCAGCAGACTGGACATTCAGTACTTC. Translation gives CATSRLDIQYF.

This sequence joins TRBV7-3 and TRBJ2-2; D possibly corresponds to TRBD2 (6 bases). The V gene's germline CDR1 is SGHTA and CDR2 FQGTGA. V lost 2 bases and J 4 bases, leaving 8 bases between the germline ends. The CDR3 extends over 14 amino acids. The CDR3 region has the DNA TGTGCCAGCAGCTTAGCTAGCGCCACCGGGGAGCTGTTTTTT. Protein: CASSLASATGELFF.

The chain links TRBV20-1 to TRBJ2-5, with D hard to call. V gave up 0 bases and J gave up 5 bases, with 10 bases separating them. This CDR3 spans 13 amino acids. Germline V CDR1 and CDR2: DFQATT, SNEGSKA (reference sequence). DNA of the CDR3: TGCAGTGCTAGAGATGAGCCTTTGGAGACCCAGTACTTC. This gives the protein CSARDEPLETQYF.

This sequence joins TRBV6-1 and TRBJ2-3, with 12 bases fitting TRBD2. V was pared by 10 bases and J by 1 base, with 6 bases of the junction left unmatched. The length of the CDR3 is 15 residues. Per the germline V gene, CDR1 is MNHNS and CDR2 is SASEGT. The CDR3 sequence: CATRRLAGGTDTQYF. In DNA form, the CDR3 reads TGTGCCACCAGAAGACTAGCGGGGGGCACAGATACGCAGTATTTT.

The sample holds many counts of this clonotype. The chain is built from TRBV7-9 and TRBJ2-5, with 7 bases matching TRBD1. This CDR3 contains 14 residues. With 5 bases clipped from V and 1 base from J, the junction kept 4 bases outside the gene matches. Germline CDR1 and CDR2: SEHNR and FQNEAQ (reference sequence). The CDR3 region has the DNA TGTGCCAGCAGCCCCCGACAGGGCCAAGAGACCCAGTACTTC. Amino acid sequence: CASSPRQGQETQYF.

This clonotype has more than one count but fewer than ten. The rearrangement uses TRBV10-3 and TRBJ2-2; 12 positions agree with TRBD1. CDR3 size: 20 residues. Germline V gene data show CDR1 as ENHRY and CDR2 as SYGVKD. Germline trimming cut 4 bases from V and 0 bases from J; bases unmatched to any gene: 12. The CDR3 sequence is CAISAPAGTGGPTNTGELFF. The CDR3, as DNA: TGTGCCATCAGTGCCCCGGCCGGGACAGGGGGCCCCACGAACACCGGGGAGCTGTTTTTT.

This clonotype was recorded at least ten times. This chain uses TRBV20-1 with TRBJ2-6, with D hard to call. The V gene's germline CDR1 is DFQATT and CDR2 SNEGSKA (reference sequence). The V end was cut by 0 bases, the J end by 4 bases, with 10 bases between. This CDR3 is 15 amino acids long. CDR3 sequence reads: CSAREVQSGANVLTF. CDR3 bases: TGCAGTGCTAGAGAGGTGCAATCCGGGGCCAACGTCCTGACTTTC.

In its sample, this clonotype was seen many times. The V and J genes are TRBV7-8 and TRBJ1-5; D gene unclear. CDR3 size: 13 residues. V dropped 1 base and J dropped 4 bases, with 5 bases sitting between them. From germline, CDR1 is SGHVS and CDR2 FQNEAQ. The CDR3 DNA sequence: TGTGCCAGCAGCTTAGGCAGGAATCAGCCCCAGCATTTT. Its protein product is CASSLGRNQPQHF.

This clonotype was detected only a few times. The chain employs TRBV5-1 and TRBJ1-2; perhaps TRBD1 as D (6 bases). CDR1 and CDR2 (germline): SGHRS, YFSETQ. The length of the CDR3 is 16 residues. V dropped 4 bases and J dropped 3 bases, with 19 bases sitting between them. The CDR3, as DNA: TGCGCCAGCAGCGCGGGGGGGCAGGGCGCGTACTATGGCTACACCTTC. This sequence encodes CASSAGGQGAYYGYTF. Full variable domain (rest looked up from reference TRBV5-1 and TRBJ1-2): KAGVTQTPRYLIKTRGQQVTLSCSPISGHRSVSWYQQTPGQGLQFLFEYFSETQRNKGNFPGRFSGRQFSNSRSEMNVSTLELGDSALYLCASSAGGQGAYYGYTFGSGTRLTVV.

The genes are TRBV20-1 and TRBJ2-1; 8 bases are a match to TRBD2. Germline V gives CDR1 DFQATT, CDR2 SNEGSKA (reference sequence). The CDR3 is 16 amino acids. CDR3 bases: TGCTGCGCTAGGGGGGGGCCCGGGGGGGCGGTCAATGAGCAGTTCTTC. This codes for CCARGGPGGAVNEQFF.